The 14 T cell receptor beta chains reported below all come from one sample, sequenced in a study of blood T cell repertoires in COVID-19. Assay used: immunoSEQ multiplex PCR; TCRdb lists only in-frame clones, some missing. The repertoire consists of tens of thousands of clones, with roughly four fifths occurring once and the leading ten covering 6% to 7.5%. Sequencing was done on a sample of peripheral blood. All receptors come from a man aged 45-60 years with active or convalescent COVID-19.

CDR3 loop: CASSTRGTGEQYV. Written as DNA, the CDR3 is TGTGCCAGCAGCACAAGAGGGACAGGAGAACAGTACGTC. The chain couples TRBV6-2 or TRBV6-3 to TRBJ2-7; 8 positions agree with TRBD1. This CDR3 is built from 13 residues. The germline V gene encodes CDR1 MNHEY and CDR2 SVGEGT. V was pared by 6 bases and J by 10 bases, with 11 bases of the junction left unmatched.

CDR3 DNA: TGTGCCACCAGTGGAGGGTTGGGGGAAAAACTGTTTTTT. It translates to CATSGGLGEKLFF. The chain couples TRBV24-1 to TRBJ1-4; unclear D gene. CDR1 and CDR2 from the germline V gene are KGHDR and SFDVKD. This CDR3 region has 13 residues. V shed 5 bases and J shed 8 bases, with 11 bases lying between them.

The V and J genes are TRBV13 and TRBJ1-6; possibly TRBD1 for D (5 bases). This CDR3 is 14 amino acids long. V lost 3 bases and J 7 bases, leaving 10 bases between the germline ends. In germline, CDR1 is PRHDT, CDR2 FYEKMQ (reference sequence). The CDR3 reads CASSFSQGNSPLHF. The CDR3 DNA reads TGTGCCAGCAGCTTTAGTCAGGGAAATTCACCCCTCCACTTT.

The V call is TRBV27, the J call TRBJ2-3; 10 nucleotides agree with TRBD1. V shed 8 bases and J 4 bases; nucleotides not matched to a gene: 9. The CDR3 covers 15 residues. CDR1 and CDR2 (germline): MNHEY, SMNVEV (reference sequence). The CDR3 protein is CASSRRDRGPDTQYF. CDR3 bases: TGTGCCAGCTCCCGCCGGGACAGGGGACCAGATACGCAGTATTTT.

The V and J genes are TRBV4-1 and TRBJ1-5; TRBD1 matches 10 bases. The ends lost 1 base at V and 8 bases at J; junction bases unmatched: 8. The CDR3 is made up of 16 amino acids. The germline gives CDR1 MGHRA, CDR2 YSYEKL. CDR3 region: CASSQGRQGAWEPQHF. The CDR3, as DNA: TGCGCCAGCAGCCAAGGGCGACAGGGGGCTTGGGAGCCCCAGCATTTT.

This chain connects TRBV12-3 or TRBV12-4 to TRBJ2-1, with D possibly being TRBD1 (6 bases). V was pared by 8 bases and J by 10 bases, with 9 bases between. The CDR3 has 10 residues. In nucleotides, the CDR3 is TGTGCCAGCGAACAGGGCGAGCAGTTCTTC. Its translation is CASEQGEQFF.

The chain joins TRBV25-1 to TRBJ1-2; tentatively, D is TRBD1 (6 bases). CDR3 size: 15 residues. CDR1 is MGHDK and CDR2 is SYGVNS in the germline V gene. V was pared by 4 bases and J by 3 bases, with 15 bases between. In nucleotides, the CDR3 is TGTGCCAGCAGTGGACACAGGGCCGACGACTATGGCTACACCTTC. Protein: CASSGHRADDYGYTF.

J is TRBJ2-1 and V is TRBV19; TRBD1 matches 7 bases. The CDR3 has 14 amino acids. CDR1 and CDR2 (germline): LNHDA, SQIVND (reference sequence). V shed 4 bases, J shed 3 bases, and the junction held 3 bases outside the gene matches. CDR3 loop: CASSTQGDYNEQFF. In DNA, the CDR3 is TGTGCCAGTAGTACTCAGGGGGACTACAATGAGCAGTTCTTC.

The rearrangement joins TRBV6-2 or TRBV6-3 to TRBJ2-7, with a possible D match to TRBD1 (6 bases). CDR3 length: 13 amino acids. CDR1 and CDR2 (germline): MNHEY, SVGEGT. V was shortened by 6 bases and J by 3 bases, with 12 bases between the two germline ends. The CDR3: CASSHGQYYEQYV. The CDR3 DNA reads as TGTGCCAGCAGCCACGGACAGTACTACGAGCAGTACGTC.

This clone was detected only once. The V gene is TRBV7-2, the J gene TRBJ1-1; weak D call: TRBD1 (5 bases). V was shortened by 1 base and J by 0 bases, with 12 bases between the two germline ends. CDR1 and CDR2 (germline): SGHTA, FQGNSA. The CDR3 sequence is 16 residues long. The CDR3 bases are TGTGCCAGCAGCTTAGGGGCAGGGATCTTGAACACTGAAGCTTTCTTT. As protein: CASSLGAGILNTEAFF.

The chain combines TRBV24-1 with TRBJ2-1; maybe TRBD2 (7 bases). The CDR3 runs to 16 residues. Trimming took 5 bases from V and 0 from J, leaving 13 bases between them. Germline CDR1 and CDR2: KGHDR and SFDVKD. The CDR3, as DNA: TGTGCCACCAGTGGGGGGGGGACAAGCTCCTACAATGAGCAGTTCTTC. Translating it yields CATSGGGTSSYNEQFF.

This chain joins TRBV7-2 and TRBJ2-5; 7 nucleotides match TRBD1. Trimming removed 1 base from V and 5 bases from J; junction bases left unmatched: 7. The germline gives CDR1 SGHTA, CDR2 FQGNSA. The length of the CDR3 is 15 residues. The CDR3 spells CASSLETGSRETQYF. Written as DNA, the CDR3 is TGTGCCAGCAGCTTAGAGACAGGGTCGCGGGAGACCCAGTACTTC.

This rearrangement joins TRBV7-9 to TRBJ1-1; maybe TRBD1 (5 bases). In germline, CDR1 is SEHNR, CDR2 FQNEAQ (reference sequence). CDR3 length: 14 amino acids. V lost 5 bases, J lost 1 base, and 11 bases lay in between. The CDR3 is CASSVLQENTEAFF. CDR3 in DNA: TGTGCCAGCAGCGTACTACAGGAGAACACTGAAGCTTTCTTT.

The chain joins TRBV7-2 to TRBJ1-1, with a tentative D call TRBD1 (6 bases). CDR1 SGHTA and CDR2 FQGNSA come from the germline V gene. The CDR3 covers 14 residues. Trimming took off 3 bases at V and 0 bases at J, with 8 bases between the two ends. Here the CDR3 reads CASSFGTLNTEAFF. For the CDR3, the DNA is TGTGCCAGCAGCTTTGGGACATTGAACACTGAAGCTTTCTTT.